This TCR beta chain was found in a study of tumor-infiltrating lymphocytes in primary liver carcinoma. Study observations and caveats: The study found a significantly higher top-250-clone fraction in tumors than in blood (p = 0.039).

V lost 4 bases, J lost 3 bases, and 15 bases lay in between. Germline V CDR1 and CDR2: SEHNR, FQNEAQ (reference sequence). The CDR3 extends over 16 amino acids. This clonotype was detected many times. Its antigen remains unidentified. Using a constant-region primer together with ProtoScript II reverse transcriptase, TCR beta cDNA was made from about 500 ng of total RNA. Investigators got TCR beta libraries out of three nested multiplex PCR rounds, done with slightly modified ARM-PCR. TRBV1-TRBV30 forward primers and a C-beta reverse primer were used in the first two PCR rounds, which each ran for about 9 cycles. Via MiXCR, TCRdb re-called the multiplex PCR reads, giving one row per CDR3 protein. The repertoire holds 310,000 or so distinct CDR3 sequences, with 50% to 60% as singletons. They got blood RNA out of unsorted whole blood and also pulled out germline DNA. Patients had chronic HBV infection and were treatment-naive. About 4 milliliters of peripheral blood were drawn presurgically.

The receptor was isolated from a woman between 25 and 40 years old with primary liver carcinoma and hepatitis B virus infection. V gene TRBV7-9 combines with J gene TRBJ1-4; TRBD1 might be the D (5 bases). Specimen: peripheral blood. The DNA for the CDR3 is TGTGCCAGCAGCTCCAGCACCGGGGGAGCTAATGAAAAACTGTTTTTT. This codes for CASSSSTGGANEKLFF.